Below are 8 T cell receptor beta chains sequenced from a single sample in a study of T cells in Graves' hyperthyroidism and ophthalmopathy. Amplification targeted TCR beta CDR3 regions from RNA transcripts. Initially, a first-round RT-PCR of the TCR CDR3 employed the HTBI primer set. MiXCR, applied by TCRdb to the multiplex PCR reads, yields one record per CDR3 protein. The sample has around 350,000 distinct CDR3 sequences, 15% to 17% seen once. The sequenced sample was blood. The receptors here all came from a woman in her late teens or twenties with Graves' hyperthyroidism that later progressed to Graves' ophthalmopathy.

This clonotype was found many times. J is TRBJ2-7 and V is TRBV28; the D gene is possibly TRBD1 (6 bases). CDR1 MDHEN and CDR2 SYDVKM come from the germline V gene. Trimming left V 6 bases short and J 2 bases short, with 8 bases between. This CDR3 has 12 amino acids. The CDR3 loop is CASRRTAYEQYF. The CDR3 DNA reads TGTGCCAGCAGAAGGACAGCCTACGAGCAGTACTTC.

The chain carries TRBV18 and TRBJ2-1, with D perhaps TRBD1 (5 bases). Per germline, CDR1 KGHSH and CDR2 LQKENI. There are 15 residues in the CDR3. V was trimmed by 3 bases and J by 1 base, leaving 10 bases between them. CDR3 residues: CASSPKQDSYNEQFF. The CDR3 DNA reads TGTGCCAGCTCACCGAAACAGGATTCCTACAATGAGCAGTTCTTC. The full variable domain, rest sourced from reference TRBV18 and TRBJ2-1, is NAGVMQNPRHLVRRRGQEARLRCSPMKGHSHVYWYRQLPEEGLKFMVYLQKENIIDESGMPKERFSAEFPKEGPSILRIQQVVRGDSAAYFCASSPKQDSYNEQFFGPGTRLTVL.

The chain combines TRBV27 with TRBJ2-3; 7 nucleotides match TRBD2. V dropped 4 bases and J dropped 0; count of bases not matched to a gene: 4. CDR1 MNHEY and CDR2 SMNVEV come from the germline V gene (reference sequence). This CDR3 is 15 amino acids long. In DNA, the CDR3 is TGTGCCAGCAGTTCACGCGGGAGAAGCACAGATACGCAGTATTTT. Residues: CASSSRGRSTDTQYF.

This clonotype showed up just a few times. The chain joins TRBV27 to TRBJ2-1, with a tentative D call TRBD2 (6 bases). This CDR3 is 15 amino acids long. Germline CDR1 and CDR2: MNHEY and SMNVEV (reference sequence). V lost 6 bases and J 8 bases, leaving 20 bases between the germline ends. CDR3 sequence reads: CASSPSVTLGHEQFF. The CDR3 coding sequence is TGTGCCAGCAGCCCTAGCGTAACCTTAGGTCATGAGCAGTTCTTC.

This chain connects TRBV25-1 to TRBJ1-2, with no clear D. The CDR3 contains 13 residues. Trimming took 4 bases from V and 5 from J, leaving 11 bases between them. Germline CDR1 is MGHDK and CDR2 is SYGVNS. CDR3: CASSGLYAYGYTF. As DNA, the CDR3 is TGTGCCAGCAGTGGACTTTATGCGTATGGCTACACCTTC.

CDR3 residues: CASSLEAGAMETQYF. The CDR3, as DNA: TGCGCCAGCAGCTTGGAAGCGGGAGCAATGGAGACCCAGTACTTC. This sequence joins TRBV5-1 and TRBJ2-5, with 8 bases lining up with TRBD2. Trimming cost V 0 bases and J 5 bases; bases outside gene matches: 6. Germline V lookup: CDR1 SGHRS, CDR2 YFSETQ. CDR3 length: 15 amino acids.

The chain recombines TRBV5-6 with TRBJ2-2; TRBD1 matches at 7 bases. The CDR3 consists of 13 residues. Per the germline V gene, CDR1 is SGHDT and CDR2 is YYEEEE. The V segment lost 4 bases and the J segment 12 bases; nucleotides outside the gene matches: 9. CDR3 protein: CASSLPDRAKLFF. The CDR3 DNA reads as TGTGCCAGCAGCCTACCAGACAGGGCGAAGCTGTTTTTT.

This clonotype showed up many times. The chain has TRBV20-1 and TRBJ2-7; TRBD2 aligns across 8 bases. J gave up 5 bases and V 3 bases, and 15 bases lay outside the gene matches. CDR1 is DFQATT and CDR2 is SNEGSKA in the germline V gene (reference sequence). CDR3 length: 16 residues. This CDR3 reads CSARSPTGTRGDEQYF. The CDR3 bases are TGCAGTGCTAGGTCCCCAACCGGGACTAGGGGTGACGAGCAGTACTTC.